The TCR beta chain under discussion was sequenced for a study of shared clonotypes between healthy human individuals. Assay used: immunoSEQ multiplex PCR; TCRdb lists only in-frame clones, some missing. The repertoire holds 650,000 to 750,000 clones, less than 80% seen once, with 1.5% to 2% in the top ten. CDR1 is LNHDA and CDR2 is SQIVND in the germline V gene (reference sequence). The CDR3 runs to 13 residues. The V end lost 4 bases, the J end lost 4 bases, and 10 bases lay between the germline ends. The material sequenced was memory CD4+ T cells sorted from blood. Noted subset: CD45RA-negative fraction. This sequence was found in a woman under 40 in good health. This rearrangement joins TRBV19 to TRBJ1-2, with unresolved D. The CDR3 nucleotides read TGTGCCAGTAGTAAGGCCGACACCTATGGCTACACCTTC. Protein: CASSKADTYGYTF.